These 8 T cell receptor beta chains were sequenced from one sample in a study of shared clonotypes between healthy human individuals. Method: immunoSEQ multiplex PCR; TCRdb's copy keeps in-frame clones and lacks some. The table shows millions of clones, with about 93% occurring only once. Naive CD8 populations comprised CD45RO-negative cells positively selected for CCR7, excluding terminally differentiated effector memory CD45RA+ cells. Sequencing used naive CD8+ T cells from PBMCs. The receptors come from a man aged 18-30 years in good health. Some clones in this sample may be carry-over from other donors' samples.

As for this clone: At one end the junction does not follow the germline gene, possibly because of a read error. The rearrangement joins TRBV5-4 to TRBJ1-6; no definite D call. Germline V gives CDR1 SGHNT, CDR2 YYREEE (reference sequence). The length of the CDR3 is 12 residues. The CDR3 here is CASSLEGSPLHF. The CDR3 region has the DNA TGTGCCAGCAGTTTGGAGGGTTCACCCCTCCACTTT.

The CDR3 bases are TGCAGCGTTGAAACGGCGAGGGACACTGAAGCTTTCTTT. Amino acid sequence: CSVETARDTEAFF. The chain links TRBV29-1 to TRBJ1-1, with D unresolved. The V gene lost 2 bases and the J gene lost 3 bases, with 10 bases spanning the gap. Germline lookup yields CDR1 SQVTM and CDR2 ANQGSEA. CDR3 length equals 13 residues.

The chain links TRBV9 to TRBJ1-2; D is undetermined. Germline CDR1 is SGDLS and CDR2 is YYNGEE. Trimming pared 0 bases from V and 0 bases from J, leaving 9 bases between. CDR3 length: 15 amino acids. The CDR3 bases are TGTGCCAGCAGCGTAGGTGGGAACCCTAACTATGGCTACACCTTC. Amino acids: CASSVGGNPNYGYTF. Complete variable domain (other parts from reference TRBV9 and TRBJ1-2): DSGVTQTPKHLITATGQRVTLRCSPRSGDLSVYWYQQSLDQGLQFLIQYYNGEERAKGNILERFSAQQFPDLHSELNLSSLELGDSALYFCASSVGGNPNYGYTFGSGTRLTVV.

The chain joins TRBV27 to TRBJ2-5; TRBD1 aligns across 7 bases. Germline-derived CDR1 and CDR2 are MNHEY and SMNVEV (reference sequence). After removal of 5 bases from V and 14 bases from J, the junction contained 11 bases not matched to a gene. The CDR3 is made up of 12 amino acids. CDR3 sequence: CASSHRDSSLYF. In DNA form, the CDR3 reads TGTGCCAGCAGTCACCGGGACAGCTCCTTATACTTC.

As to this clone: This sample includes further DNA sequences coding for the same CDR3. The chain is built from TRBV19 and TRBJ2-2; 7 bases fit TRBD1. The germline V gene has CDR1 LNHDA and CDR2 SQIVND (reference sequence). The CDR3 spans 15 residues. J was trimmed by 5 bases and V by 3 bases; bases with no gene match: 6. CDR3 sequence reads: CASSIDREGTGELFF. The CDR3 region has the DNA TGTGCCAGTAGTATCGACAGGGAAGGAACCGGGGAGCTGTTTTTT.

The CDR3 region is CASTPDRGNGYTF. CDR3 sequence (DNA): TGTGCCAGCACTCCGGACAGGGGGAATGGCTACACCTTC. The genes are TRBV28 and TRBJ1-2; 10 bases fit TRBD1. Losses at the gene ends were 7 bases for V and 6 bases for J; bases not matched to a gene: 5. This CDR3 contains 13 residues. Germline V gene sequence: CDR1 MDHEN, CDR2 SYDVKM.

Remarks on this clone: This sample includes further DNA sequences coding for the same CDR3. CDR3 in DNA: TGTGCCAGCAGTTTTGCGGGCGGTGGCACTGAAGCTTTCTTT. It encodes CASSFAGGGTEAFF. J is TRBJ1-1 and V is TRBV27; no firm D call. The CDR3 contains 14 residues. The V and J ends lost 3 bases and 4 bases respectively, with 12 bases between them. Germline assignment: CDR1 MNHEY and CDR2 SMNVEV (reference sequence).

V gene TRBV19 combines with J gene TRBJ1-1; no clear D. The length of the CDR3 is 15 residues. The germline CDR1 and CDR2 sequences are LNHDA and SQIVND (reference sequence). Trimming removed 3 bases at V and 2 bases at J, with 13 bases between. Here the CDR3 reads CASSIFGLTNTEAFF. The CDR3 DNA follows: TGTGCCAGTAGTATTTTTGGGCTGACAAACACTGAAGCTTTCTTT. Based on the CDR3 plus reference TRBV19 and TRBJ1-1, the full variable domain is DGGITQSPKYLFRKEGQNVTLSCEQNLNHDAMYWYRQDPGQGLRLIYYSQIVNDFQKGDIAEGYSVSREKKESFPLTVTSAQKNPTAFYLCASSIFGLTNTEAFFGQGTRLTVV.